This T cell receptor (beta chain) appears in the sequencing data of a study of T-cell reconstitution after alpha-beta-depleted transplantation in children. Study-level findings and limits: Newly produced T cells mostly provided counts and TCRbeta diversity after one year, as hyperexpanded clones declined.

Preparing the TCRbeta library involved the use of unique molecular identifiers. TCRdb re-derived calls from the PCR reads in MiXCR, one entry per CDR3 protein. The data contain around 700,000 distinct CDR3 sequences, roughly 13% of them singletons. The CDR3 is 14 residues long. The V and J ends lost 6 bases and 0 bases respectively, with 12 bases between them. Per the germline V gene, CDR1 is DFQATT and CDR2 is SNEGSKA (reference sequence). Many counts were recorded for this clonotype. Its antigen remains unknown. The source of this sequence is a girl between 2 and 10 years old with congenital amegakaryocytic thrombocytopenia, due to receive a stem cell transplant. The material was PBMCs, obtained before TCRalphabeta/CD19-depleted stem cell transplant. The chain couples TRBV20-1 to TRBJ2-4; no clear D gene. This chain's CDR3 is CSAFQALAKNIQYF. CDR3 nucleotide sequence: TGCAGTGCATTTCAGGCTCTAGCCAAAAACATTCAGTACTTC.